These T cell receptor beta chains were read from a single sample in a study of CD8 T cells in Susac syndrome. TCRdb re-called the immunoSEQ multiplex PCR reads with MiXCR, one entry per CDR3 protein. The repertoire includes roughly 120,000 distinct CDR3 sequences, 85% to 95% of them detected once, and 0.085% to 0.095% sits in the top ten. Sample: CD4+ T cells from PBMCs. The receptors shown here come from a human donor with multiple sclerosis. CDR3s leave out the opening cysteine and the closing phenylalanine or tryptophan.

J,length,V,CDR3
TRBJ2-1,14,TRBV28,ASSWTSGGSYNEQF
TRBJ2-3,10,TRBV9,ASSVVQDTQY
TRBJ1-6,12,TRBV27,ASSSGQGNSPLH
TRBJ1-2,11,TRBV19,ASTHRGVYGYT
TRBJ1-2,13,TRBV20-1,SARVQGLPTYGYT
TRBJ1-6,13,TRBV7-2,ASSLAAGDPSPLH
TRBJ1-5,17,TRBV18,ASSPVAGQGETSNQPQH
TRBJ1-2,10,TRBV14,ASSQFGFGYT
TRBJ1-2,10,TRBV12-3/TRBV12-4,ASSFYTRGYT
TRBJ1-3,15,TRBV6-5,ASSYAQGTLSGNTIY
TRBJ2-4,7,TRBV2,AKKNIQY
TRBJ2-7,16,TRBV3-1,ASSQGGSGGRSSYEQY
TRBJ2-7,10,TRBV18,ASSPGANEQY
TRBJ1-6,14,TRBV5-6,ASSFQTSSYNSPLH
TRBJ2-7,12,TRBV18,ASSPESGTYEQY
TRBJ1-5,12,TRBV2,ASREDSGLGPQH
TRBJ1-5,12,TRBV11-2,ASSLDLNDGTQH
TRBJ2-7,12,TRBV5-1,ASSSKVGSYEQY
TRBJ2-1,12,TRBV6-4,ASSAGTALDEQF
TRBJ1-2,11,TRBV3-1,ASSQGGQYGYT
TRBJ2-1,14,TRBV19,ASSMAGTGGSHEQF
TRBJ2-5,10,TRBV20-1,SVITSGETQY
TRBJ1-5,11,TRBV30,ACKTGGDQPQH
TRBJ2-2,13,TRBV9,ASSVAASGTGELF
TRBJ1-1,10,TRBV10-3,AISVTNTEAF
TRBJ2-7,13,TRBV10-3,AIRGLAGVSYEQY
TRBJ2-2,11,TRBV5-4,ASTLEPTGELF